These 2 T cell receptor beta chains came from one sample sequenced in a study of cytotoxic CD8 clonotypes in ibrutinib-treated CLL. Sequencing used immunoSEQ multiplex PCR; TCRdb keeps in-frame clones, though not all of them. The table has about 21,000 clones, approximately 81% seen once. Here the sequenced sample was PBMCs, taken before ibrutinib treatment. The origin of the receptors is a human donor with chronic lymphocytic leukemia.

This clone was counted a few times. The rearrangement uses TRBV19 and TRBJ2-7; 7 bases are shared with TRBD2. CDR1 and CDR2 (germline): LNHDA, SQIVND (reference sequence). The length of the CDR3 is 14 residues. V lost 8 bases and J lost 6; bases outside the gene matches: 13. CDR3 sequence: CASRRGGQEGEQYF. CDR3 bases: TGTGCCAGTCGGAGGGGAGGGCAGGAGGGCGAGCAGTACTTC. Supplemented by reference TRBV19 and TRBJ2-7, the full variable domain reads DGGITQSPKYLFRKEGQNVTLSCEQNLNHDAMYWYRQDPGQGLRLIYYSQIVNDFQKGDIAEGYSVSREKKESFPLTVTSAQKNPTAFYLCASRRGGQEGEQYFGPGTRLTVT.

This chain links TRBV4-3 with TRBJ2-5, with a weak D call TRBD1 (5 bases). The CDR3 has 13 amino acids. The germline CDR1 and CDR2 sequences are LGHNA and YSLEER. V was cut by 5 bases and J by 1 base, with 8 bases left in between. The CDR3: CASSRQIQETQYF. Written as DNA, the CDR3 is TGCGCCAGCAGCAGACAGATCCAAGAGACCCAGTACTTC.